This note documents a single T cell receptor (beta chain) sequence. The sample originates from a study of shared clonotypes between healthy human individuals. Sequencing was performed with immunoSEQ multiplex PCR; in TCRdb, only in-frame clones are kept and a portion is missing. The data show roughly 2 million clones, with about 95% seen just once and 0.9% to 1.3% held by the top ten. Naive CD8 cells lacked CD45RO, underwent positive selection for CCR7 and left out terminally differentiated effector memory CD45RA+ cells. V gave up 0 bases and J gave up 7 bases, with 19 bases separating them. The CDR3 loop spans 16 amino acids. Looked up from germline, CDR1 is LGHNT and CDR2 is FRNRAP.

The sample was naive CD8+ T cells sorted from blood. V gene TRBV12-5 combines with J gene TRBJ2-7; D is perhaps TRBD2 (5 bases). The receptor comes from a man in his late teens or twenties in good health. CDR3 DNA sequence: TGTGCTAGTGGTTTGGTACAATCCGGGGTACCTAGAGAGCAGTACTTC. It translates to CASGLVQSGVPREQYF.